This T cell receptor beta chain was found in a study of T cell responses to AZD1222 COVID-19 vaccine. The V gene end was trimmed by 1 base and the J gene end by 11 bases; junction bases not matched to a gene: 12. The CDR3 spans 15 residues. Germline assignment: CDR1 LGHNA and CDR2 YNFKEQ. Regarding the study as a whole: Regions left unmutated in variants are reportedly the target of nearly half of spike-specific TCRs. Mostly white British, mostly female donors; authors suggested clonal diversity may be underestimated. Once two AZD1222 doses were given, Spike-specific TCR breadth and depth went up.

Details on this clone: Its antigen is not identified.

Profiled with immunoSEQ multiplex PCR; TCRdb holds only in-frame clones, not every one. The sample lists about 130,000 clones; more than 75% were seen once. The chain has TRBV4-2 and TRBJ1-1, with 8 bases that match TRBD1. This sample comprised peripheral blood, obtained on day 0 of AZD1222 vaccination. The sequence derives from an adult in good health. The CDR3 reads CASSQAGTGGGEAFF. The CDR3 DNA is TGTGCCAGCAGCCAAGCGGGGACAGGAGGGGGCGAGGCTTTCTTT.